The 15 T cell receptor beta chains in this list originate from one sample, sequenced in a study of T cells in narcolepsy. Sequenced by immunoSEQ multiplex PCR; TCRdb stores in-frame clones only, minus some. The data hold 15,000 or so clones, with roughly 72% observed a single time. Sequencing was done on a sample of CD45RA- memory CD8+ T cells from PBMCs. The receptors shown here come from a human donor with narcolepsy.

The gene calls are TRBV4-1 and TRBJ2-7; no clear D. V lost 1 base and J 4 bases, leaving 5 bases between the germline ends. This CDR3 region has 12 residues. Per germline, CDR1 MGHRA and CDR2 YSYEKL. The CDR3 sequence is CASSQGIYEQYF. CDR3 bases: TGCGCCAGCAGCCAAGGAATTTACGAGCAGTACTTC.

A word on this clone: The junction departs from germline at one end; a sequencing error may be responsible. This rearrangement joins TRBV5-1 to TRBJ1-2; maybe TRBD1 (6 bases). This CDR3 contains 12 residues. CDR1 is SGHRS and CDR2 is YFSETQ in the germline V gene. The CDR3 DNA sequence: TGCGCCAGGCGAACAGGGTACTATGGCTACATCTTC. Its protein is CARRTGYYGYIF.

The chain recombines TRBV18 with TRBJ1-1; no clear D. This CDR3 is 15 amino acids long. Trimming cost V 0 bases and J 4 bases, with 12 bases left between them. The germline V gene has CDR1 KGHSH and CDR2 LQKENI. The CDR3 region has the DNA TGTGCCAGCTCACCACCGGAAGCATGGGGCACTGAAGCTTTCTTT. Protein: CASSPPEAWGTEAFF.

In its sample, this clone is medium-sized. CDR3 in DNA: TGTGCCAGCGAAGGGTTTGGAGATACGCAGTATTTT. Protein: CASEGFGDTQYF. This chain uses TRBV6-5 with TRBJ2-3; unclear D gene. The CDR3 is 12 residues long. Per the germline V gene, CDR1 is MNHEY and CDR2 is SVGAGI. The V end was cut by 8 bases, the J end by 5 bases, with 11 bases between.

The genes are TRBV5-1 and TRBJ1-1; a possible D gene is TRBD1 (5 bases). The CDR3 contains 15 residues. Trimming shortened V by 5 bases and J by 0 bases, and 14 bases separated the two germline ends. CDR1 and CDR2 (germline): SGHRS, YFSETQ. The CDR3 nucleotides are TGCGCCAGCAGACAATGGGACTCAATGAACACTGAAGCTTTCTTT. Its protein product is CASRQWDSMNTEAFF. The variable domain in full, with the rest retrieved from reference TRBV5-1 and TRBJ1-1, is KAGVTQTPRYLIKTRGQQVTLSCSPISGHRSVSWYQQTPGQGLQFLFEYFSETQRNKGNFPGRFSGRQFSNSRSEMNVSTLELGDSALYLCASRQWDSMNTEAFFGQGTRLTVV.

The rearrangement joins TRBV27 to TRBJ1-1; D call uncertain. Trimming took 6 bases from V and 5 from J, leaving 13 bases between them. The CDR3 consists of 13 residues. Germline values: CDR1 MNHEY, CDR2 SMNVEV (reference sequence). The CDR3 DNA follows: TGTGCCAGCAGCCCAACCCTGGGGACTGAAGCTTTCTTT. Its protein is CASSPTLGTEAFF.

This chain connects TRBV9 to TRBJ2-3; no clear D gene. Germline CDR1 is SGDLS and CDR2 is YYNGEE. This CDR3 spans 14 amino acids. V lost 0 bases, J lost 4 bases, and 9 bases lay in between. CDR3 bases: TGTGCCAGCAGCGTAGGGTCGAATTCAGATACGCAGTATTTT. This gives the protein CASSVGSNSDTQYF.

V gene TRBV28 combines with J gene TRBJ2-1; no reliable D call. The CDR3 covers 14 residues. Trimming cost V 4 bases and J 8 bases, with 15 bases left between them. CDR1 is MDHEN and CDR2 is SYDVKM in the germline V gene. The CDR3 region is CASSSLTGLDEQFF. The CDR3 coding sequence is TGTGCCAGCAGTTCCTTAACTGGGTTGGATGAGCAGTTCTTC.

The chain combines TRBV11-2 with TRBJ2-1, with 9 bases that match TRBD2. The V and J ends lost 1 base and 6 bases, in that order; junction bases with no gene match: 4. The CDR3 sequence is 15 residues long. The germline V gene encodes CDR1 SGHAT and CDR2 FQNNGV. The CDR3 reads CASSLVAGDINEQFF. In DNA form, the CDR3 reads TGTGCCAGCAGCTTAGTAGCGGGAGACATCAATGAGCAGTTCTTC.

V usage is TRBV13 and J usage is TRBJ2-3; no clear D gene. The length of the CDR3 is 13 residues. Germline CDR1 PRHDT, CDR2 FYEKMQ (reference sequence). Trimming stripped 1 base from V and 4 bases from J, with 6 bases between. The CDR3 nucleotides are TGTGCCAGCAGCTTAGTGTCGCCAGATACGCAGTATTTT. This gives the protein CASSLVSPDTQYF.

The genes are TRBV5-6 and TRBJ2-1; the D is unclear. The CDR3 extends over 12 amino acids. V was cut by 2 bases and J by 9 bases, with 9 bases left in between. The germline gives CDR1 SGHDT, CDR2 YYEEEE. This chain's CDR3 is CASSLIGIEQFF. The CDR3 nucleotides read TGTGCCAGCAGCTTAATAGGCATTGAGCAGTTCTTC.

This clone was seen only once. This CDR3 reads CASSYSGGVSSYEQYF. CDR3 DNA sequence: TGTGCCAGCAGTTACTCGGGCGGGGTATCTTCCTACGAGCAGTACTTC. The V gene is TRBV6-5, the J gene TRBJ2-5, with TRBD2 as a possible D gene (6 bases). Matching the DNA end better, TRBJ2-7 makes the J call doubtful. The CDR3 runs to 16 residues. The germline CDR1 and CDR2 sequences are MNHEY and SVGAGI.

The rearrangement uses TRBV6-1 and TRBJ2-5; 10 nucleotides match TRBD2. CDR1 MNHNS and CDR2 SASEGT come from the germline V gene. The CDR3 is 15 amino acids. J gave up 1 base and V 2 bases, and 1 base lay outside the gene matches. The CDR3 loop reads CASSETSGVQETQYF. The CDR3 nucleotides read TGTGCCAGCAGTGAAACTAGCGGGGTCCAAGAGACCCAGTACTTC.

The rearrangement joins TRBV30 to TRBJ1-1; D perhaps matches TRBD1 (5 bases). Germline CDR1 GTSNPN, CDR2 SVGIG (reference sequence). Trimming left V 4 bases short and J 11 bases short, with 17 bases between. This CDR3 is built from 12 residues. The CDR3 bases are TGTGCCTGGACCTCCCCCGCAGGGCCTGCTTTCTTT. Protein sequence: CAWTSPAGPAFF.

This chain joins TRBV29-1 and TRBJ2-7, with 9 bases identical to TRBD1. This CDR3 contains 14 residues. Germline V gene lookup returns CDR1 SQVTM and CDR2 ANQGSEA. The ends lost 3 bases at V and 0 bases at J; junction bases unmatched: 3. The CDR3 DNA reads as TGCAGCGTTGAGGACAGGGGAAACTCCTACGAGCAGTACTTC. Encoded protein: CSVEDRGNSYEQYF.